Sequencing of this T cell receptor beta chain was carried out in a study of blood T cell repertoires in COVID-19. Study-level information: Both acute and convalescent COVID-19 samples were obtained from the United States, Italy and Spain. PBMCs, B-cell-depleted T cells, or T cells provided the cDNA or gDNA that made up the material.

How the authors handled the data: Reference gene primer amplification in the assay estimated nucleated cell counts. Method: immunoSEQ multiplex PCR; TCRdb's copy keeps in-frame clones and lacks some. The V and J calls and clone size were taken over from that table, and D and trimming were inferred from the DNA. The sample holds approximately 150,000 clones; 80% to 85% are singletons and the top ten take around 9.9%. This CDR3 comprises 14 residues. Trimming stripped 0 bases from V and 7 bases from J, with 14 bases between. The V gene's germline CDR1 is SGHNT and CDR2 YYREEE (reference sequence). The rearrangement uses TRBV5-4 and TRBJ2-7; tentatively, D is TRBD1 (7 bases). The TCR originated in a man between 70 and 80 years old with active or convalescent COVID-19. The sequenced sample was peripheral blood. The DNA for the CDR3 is TGTGCCAGCAGCTTGGCCGGAGGGGGCCGGGAGCAGTACTTC. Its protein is CASSLAGGGREQYF.